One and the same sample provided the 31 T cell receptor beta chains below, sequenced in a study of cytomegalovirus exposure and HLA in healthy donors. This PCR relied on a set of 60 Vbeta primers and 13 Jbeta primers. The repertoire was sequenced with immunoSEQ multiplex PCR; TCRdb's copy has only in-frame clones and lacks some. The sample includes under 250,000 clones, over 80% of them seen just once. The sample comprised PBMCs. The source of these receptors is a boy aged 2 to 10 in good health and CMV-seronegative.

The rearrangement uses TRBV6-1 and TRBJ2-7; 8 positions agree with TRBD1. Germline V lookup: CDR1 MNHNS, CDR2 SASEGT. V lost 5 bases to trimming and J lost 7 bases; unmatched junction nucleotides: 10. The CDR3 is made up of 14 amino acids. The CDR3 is CASSFNRGADEQYF. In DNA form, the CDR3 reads TGTGCCAGCAGTTTCAACAGGGGGGCGGATGAGCAGTACTTC.

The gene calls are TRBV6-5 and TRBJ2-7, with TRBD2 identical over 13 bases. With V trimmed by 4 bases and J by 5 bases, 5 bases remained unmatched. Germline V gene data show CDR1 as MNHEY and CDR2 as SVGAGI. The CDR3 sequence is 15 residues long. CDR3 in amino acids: CASSSGTSGVNEQYF. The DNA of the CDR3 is TGTGCCAGCAGTTCCGGGACTAGCGGGGTTAACGAGCAGTACTTC.

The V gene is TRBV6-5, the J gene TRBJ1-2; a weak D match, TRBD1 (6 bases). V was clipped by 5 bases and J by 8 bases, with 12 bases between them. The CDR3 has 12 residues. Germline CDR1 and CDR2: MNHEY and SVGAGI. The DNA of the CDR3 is TGTGCCAGCAGTAATACAGGGAAGGGCTACACCTTC. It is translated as CASSNTGKGYTF.

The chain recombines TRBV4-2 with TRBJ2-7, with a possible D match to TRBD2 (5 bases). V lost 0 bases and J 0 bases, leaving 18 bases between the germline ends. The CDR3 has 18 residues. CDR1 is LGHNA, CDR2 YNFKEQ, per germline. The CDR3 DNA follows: TGTGCCAGCAGCCAAGATCGTAGTGGACTCGACAACTCCTACGAGCAGTACTTC. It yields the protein CASSQDRSGLDNSYEQYF.

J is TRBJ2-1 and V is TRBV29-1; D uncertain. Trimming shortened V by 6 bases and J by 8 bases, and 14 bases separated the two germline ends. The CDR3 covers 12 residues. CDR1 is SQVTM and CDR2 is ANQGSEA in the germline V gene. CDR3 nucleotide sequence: TGCAGCGTGCGAAAAGGTCGGGATGAGCAGTTCTTC. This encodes CSVRKGRDEQFF.

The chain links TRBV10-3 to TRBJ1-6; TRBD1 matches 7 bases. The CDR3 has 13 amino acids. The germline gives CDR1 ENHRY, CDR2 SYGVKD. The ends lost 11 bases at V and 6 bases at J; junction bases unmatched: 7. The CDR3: CAARDSSNSPLHF. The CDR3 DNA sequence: TGTGCCGCACGGGACAGCTCTAATTCACCCCTCCACTTT.

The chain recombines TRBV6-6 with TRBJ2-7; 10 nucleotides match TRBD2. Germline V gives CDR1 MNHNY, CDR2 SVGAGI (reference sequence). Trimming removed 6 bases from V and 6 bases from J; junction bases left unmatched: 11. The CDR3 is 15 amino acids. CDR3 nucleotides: TGTGCCAGCAGCCTCAGCGGGGGGGCCGTTGGCGAGCAGTACTTC. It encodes CASSLSGGAVGEQYF.

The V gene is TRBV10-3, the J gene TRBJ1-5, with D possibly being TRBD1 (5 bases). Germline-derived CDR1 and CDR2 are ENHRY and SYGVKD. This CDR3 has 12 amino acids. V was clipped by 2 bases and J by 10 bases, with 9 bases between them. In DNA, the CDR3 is TGTGCCATCAGTGAGGGGGGGAACCCCCAGCATTTT. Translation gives CAISEGGNPQHF.

The chain's CDR3 is CAWSVGSPNTGELFF. As DNA, the CDR3 is TGTGCCTGGAGTGTGGGCAGCCCGAACACCGGGGAGCTGTTTTTT. The chain carries TRBV30 and TRBJ2-2; no clear D. Trimming left V 0 bases short and J 0 bases short, with 8 bases between. This CDR3 contains 15 residues. In germline, CDR1 is GTSNPN, CDR2 SVGIG (reference sequence).

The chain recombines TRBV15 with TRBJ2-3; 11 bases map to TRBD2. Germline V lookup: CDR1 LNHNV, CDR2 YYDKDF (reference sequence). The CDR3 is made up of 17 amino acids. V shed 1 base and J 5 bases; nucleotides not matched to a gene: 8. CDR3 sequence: CATSRVGSGRAGDTQYF. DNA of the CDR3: TGTGCCACCAGCAGAGTGGGTAGCGGGAGGGCCGGAGATACGCAGTATTTT.

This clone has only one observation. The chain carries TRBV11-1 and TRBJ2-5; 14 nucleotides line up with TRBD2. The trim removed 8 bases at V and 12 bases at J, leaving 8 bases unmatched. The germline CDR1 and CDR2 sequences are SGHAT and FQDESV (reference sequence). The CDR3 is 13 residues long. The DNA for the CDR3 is TGTGCCAGCGCCGCCGGGACTAGCGGGGGAGAGTACTTC. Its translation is CASAAGTSGGEYF.

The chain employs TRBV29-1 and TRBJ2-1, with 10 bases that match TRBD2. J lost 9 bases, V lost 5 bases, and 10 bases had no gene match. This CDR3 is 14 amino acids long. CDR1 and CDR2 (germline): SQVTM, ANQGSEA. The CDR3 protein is CSVLSSGGHREQFF. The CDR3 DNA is TGCAGCGTTCTATCTAGCGGGGGTCATCGTGAGCAGTTCTTC.

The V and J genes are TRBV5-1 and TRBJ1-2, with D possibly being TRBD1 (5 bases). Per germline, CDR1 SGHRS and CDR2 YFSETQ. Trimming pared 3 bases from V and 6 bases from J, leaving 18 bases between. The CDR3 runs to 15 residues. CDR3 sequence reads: CASSSDGAGSNGYTF. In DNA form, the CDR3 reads TGCGCCAGCAGCTCGGACGGCGCAGGGTCGAATGGCTACACCTTC.

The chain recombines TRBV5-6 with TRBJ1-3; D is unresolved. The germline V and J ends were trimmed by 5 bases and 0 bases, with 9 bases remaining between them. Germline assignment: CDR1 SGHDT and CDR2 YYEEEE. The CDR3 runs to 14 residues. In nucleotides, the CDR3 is TGTGCCAGCAGGAGGGCCCGCTCTGGAAACACCATATATTTT. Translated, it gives CASRRARSGNTIYF.

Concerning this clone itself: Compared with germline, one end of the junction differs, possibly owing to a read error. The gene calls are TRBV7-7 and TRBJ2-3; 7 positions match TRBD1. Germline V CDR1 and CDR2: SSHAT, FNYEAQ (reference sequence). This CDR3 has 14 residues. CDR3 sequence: CASSSTTGTDTQYF. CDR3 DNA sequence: TGTGCTAGCAGCTCTACGACAGGGACAGATACGCAGTATTTT.

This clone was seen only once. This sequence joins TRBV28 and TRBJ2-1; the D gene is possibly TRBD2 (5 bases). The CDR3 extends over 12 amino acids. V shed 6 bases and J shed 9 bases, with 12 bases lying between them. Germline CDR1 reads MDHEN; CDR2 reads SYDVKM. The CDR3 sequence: CASRASIGEQFF. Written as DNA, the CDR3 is TGTGCCAGCAGGGCTAGCATCGGTGAGCAGTTCTTC. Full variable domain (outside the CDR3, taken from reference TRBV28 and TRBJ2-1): DVKVTQSSRYLVKRTGEKVFLECVQDMDHENMFWYRQDPGLGLRLIYFSYDVKMKEKGDIPEGYSVSREKKERFSLILESASTNQTSMYLCASRASIGEQFFGPGTRLTVL.

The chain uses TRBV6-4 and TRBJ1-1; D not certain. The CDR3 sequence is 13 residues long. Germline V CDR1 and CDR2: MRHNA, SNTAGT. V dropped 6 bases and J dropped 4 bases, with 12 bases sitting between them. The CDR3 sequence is CASRALTGTEAFF. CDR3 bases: TGTGCCAGCAGGGCATTGACGGGCACTGAAGCTTTCTTT.

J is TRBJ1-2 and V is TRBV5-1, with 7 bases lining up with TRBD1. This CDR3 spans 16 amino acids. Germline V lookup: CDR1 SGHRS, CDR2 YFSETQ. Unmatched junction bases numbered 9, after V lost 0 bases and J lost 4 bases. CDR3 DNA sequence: TGCGCCAGCAGCTTGGCCGGACAGGCCATAGCCTATGGCTACACCTTC. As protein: CASSLAGQAIAYGYTF.

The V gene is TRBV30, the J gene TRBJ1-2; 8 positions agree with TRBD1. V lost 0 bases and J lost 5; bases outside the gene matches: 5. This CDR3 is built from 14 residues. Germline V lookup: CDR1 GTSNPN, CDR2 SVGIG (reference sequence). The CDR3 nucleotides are TGTGCCTGGAGTGTCAGGGGGCTAGGATATGGCTACACCTTC. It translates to CAWSVRGLGYGYTF.

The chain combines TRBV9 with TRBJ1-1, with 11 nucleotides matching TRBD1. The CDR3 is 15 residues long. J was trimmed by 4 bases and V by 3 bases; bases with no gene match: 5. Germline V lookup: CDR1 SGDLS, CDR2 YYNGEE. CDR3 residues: CASSARTGGSTEAFF. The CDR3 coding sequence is TGTGCCAGCAGCGCCCGGACAGGGGGCAGCACTGAAGCTTTCTTT.

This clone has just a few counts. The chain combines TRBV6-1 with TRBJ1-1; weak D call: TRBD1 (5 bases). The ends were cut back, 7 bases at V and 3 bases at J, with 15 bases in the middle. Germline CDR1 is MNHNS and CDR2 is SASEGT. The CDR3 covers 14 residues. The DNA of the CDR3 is TGTGCCAGCACCGCCGGGGCGGGGGACACTGAAGCTTTCTTT. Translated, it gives CASTAGAGDTEAFF.

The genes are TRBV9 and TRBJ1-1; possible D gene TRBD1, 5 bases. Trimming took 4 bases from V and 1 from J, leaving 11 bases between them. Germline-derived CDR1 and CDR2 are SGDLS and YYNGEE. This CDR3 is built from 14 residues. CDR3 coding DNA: TGTGCCAGCAGCCCGGGACTGCCGAACACTGAAGCTTTCTTT. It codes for CASSPGLPNTEAFF.

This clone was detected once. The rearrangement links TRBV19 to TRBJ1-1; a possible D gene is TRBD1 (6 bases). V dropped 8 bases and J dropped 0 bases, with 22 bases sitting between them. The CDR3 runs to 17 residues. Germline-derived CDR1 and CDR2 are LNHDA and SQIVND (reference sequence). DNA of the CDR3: TGTGCCAGTTCAATTTTCGGGCAGGGGAGGGTGAACACTGAAGCTTTCTTT. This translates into CASSIFGQGRVNTEAFF.

The DNA of the CDR3 is TGTGCCAGCTCACCCGGCGGGACTAGCTCCTACGAGCAGTACTTC. It translates to CASSPGGTSSYEQYF. The chain couples TRBV18 to TRBJ2-7; 8 positions match TRBD2. There are 15 residues in the CDR3. Per germline, CDR1 KGHSH and CDR2 LQKENI. The V gene end was trimmed by 3 bases and the J gene end by 0 bases; junction bases not matched to a gene: 4. Full variable domain (outside the CDR3, taken from reference TRBV18 and TRBJ2-7): NAGVMQNPRHLVRRRGQEARLRCSPMKGHSHVYWYRQLPEEGLKFMVYLQKENIIDESGMPKERFSAEFPKEGPSILRIQQVVRGDSAAYFCASSPGGTSSYEQYFGPGTRLTVT.

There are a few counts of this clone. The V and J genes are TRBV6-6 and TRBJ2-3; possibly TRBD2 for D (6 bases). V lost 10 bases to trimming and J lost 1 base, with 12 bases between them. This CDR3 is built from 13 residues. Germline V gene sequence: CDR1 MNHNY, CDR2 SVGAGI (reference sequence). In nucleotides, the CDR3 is TGTGCCACTACGGGACTCCGCACAGATACGCAGTATTTT. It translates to CATTGLRTDTQYF.

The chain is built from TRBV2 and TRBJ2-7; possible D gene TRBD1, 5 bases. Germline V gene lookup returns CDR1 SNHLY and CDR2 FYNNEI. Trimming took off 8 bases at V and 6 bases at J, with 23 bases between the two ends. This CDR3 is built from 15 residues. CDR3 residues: CASEALTGPRVEQYF. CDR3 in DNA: TGTGCCAGCGAAGCCTTAACAGGACCCCGGGTCGAGCAGTACTTC.

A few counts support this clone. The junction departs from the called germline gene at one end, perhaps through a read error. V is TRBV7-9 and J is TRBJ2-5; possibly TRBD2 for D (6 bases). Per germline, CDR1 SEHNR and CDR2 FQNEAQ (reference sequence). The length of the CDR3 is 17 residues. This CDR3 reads CASSPGVASETQEAQYF. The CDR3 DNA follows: TGTGCCAGCAGCCCCGGGGTGGCTAGCGAAACCCAAGAGGCCCAGTACTTC.

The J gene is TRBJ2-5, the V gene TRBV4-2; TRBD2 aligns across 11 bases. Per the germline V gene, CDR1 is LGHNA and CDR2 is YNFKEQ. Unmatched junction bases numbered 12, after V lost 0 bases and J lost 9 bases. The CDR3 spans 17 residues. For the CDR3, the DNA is TGTGCCAGCAGCCAAGATGTTCTAACTAGCGGGAGTGGGGCCCAGTACTTC. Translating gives CASSQDVLTSGSGAQYF.

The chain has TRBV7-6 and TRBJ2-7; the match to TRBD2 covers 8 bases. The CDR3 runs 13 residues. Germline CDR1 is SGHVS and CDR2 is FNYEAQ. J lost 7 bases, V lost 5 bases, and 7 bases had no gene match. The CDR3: CASSLGREGEQYF. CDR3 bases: TGTGCCAGCAGCCTCGGGAGGGAGGGTGAGCAGTACTTC.

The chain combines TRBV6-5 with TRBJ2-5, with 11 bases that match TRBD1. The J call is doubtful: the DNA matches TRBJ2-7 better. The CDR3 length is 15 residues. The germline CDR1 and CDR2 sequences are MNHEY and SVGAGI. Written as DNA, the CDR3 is TGTGCCAGCAAAAGCCGGGACAGGGGGTCTTACGAGCAGTACTTC. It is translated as CASKSRDRGSYEQYF.

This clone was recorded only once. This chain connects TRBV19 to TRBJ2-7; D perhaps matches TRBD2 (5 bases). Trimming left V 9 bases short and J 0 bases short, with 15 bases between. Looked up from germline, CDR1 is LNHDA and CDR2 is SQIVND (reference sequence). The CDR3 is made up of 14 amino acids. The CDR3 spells CASRAATSSYEQYF. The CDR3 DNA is TGTGCCAGCAGAGCGGCCACAAGCTCCTACGAGCAGTACTTC.